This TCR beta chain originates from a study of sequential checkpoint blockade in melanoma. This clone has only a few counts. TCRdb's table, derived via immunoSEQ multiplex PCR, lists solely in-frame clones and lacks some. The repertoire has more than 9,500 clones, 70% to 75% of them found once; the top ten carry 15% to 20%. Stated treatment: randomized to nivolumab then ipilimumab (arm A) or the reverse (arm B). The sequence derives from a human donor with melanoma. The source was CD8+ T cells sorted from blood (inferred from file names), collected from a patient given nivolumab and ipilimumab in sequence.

CDR3 nucleotides: TGTGCCAGCAGCGCAGAAGGACGGAGGACCTCTAACTATGGCTACACCTTC. The encoded protein is CASSAEGRRTSNYGYTF. The V call is TRBV2, the J call TRBJ1-2; no reliable D call. V was clipped by 6 bases and J by 0 bases, with 20 bases between them. Germline-derived CDR1 and CDR2 are SNHLY and FYNNEI. The CDR3 is 17 residues long.